This T cell receptor beta chain came from a study of neurological immune-mediated disorders. The making of cDNA relied on 5'RACE with 10-nucleotide random UMIs. Sequencing runs each yielded over 160 million TCR-beta sequences from 15-18 subjects. TCRdb re-analysed the 5' RACE reads in MiXCR, keeping a single row per CDR3 protein. The table shows fewer than 50,000 distinct CDR3 sequences, with approximately 15% occurring only once. This clonotype appeared many times. CDR1 and CDR2 from the germline V gene are LGHDT and YNNKEL (reference sequence). This CDR3 is built from 14 residues. V lost 4 bases, J lost 8 bases, and 12 bases lay in between.

The receptor was derived from a woman between 55 and 75 years old with HTLV-1-associated myelopathy (HAM/TSP). The chain carries TRBV3-1 and TRBJ2-6, with D unresolved. The sample was CD4+ T cells from blood. The CDR3 region is CASSPLPISNVLTF. As DNA, the CDR3 is TGTGCCAGCAGCCCTCTTCCCATATCCAACGTCCTGACTTTC.